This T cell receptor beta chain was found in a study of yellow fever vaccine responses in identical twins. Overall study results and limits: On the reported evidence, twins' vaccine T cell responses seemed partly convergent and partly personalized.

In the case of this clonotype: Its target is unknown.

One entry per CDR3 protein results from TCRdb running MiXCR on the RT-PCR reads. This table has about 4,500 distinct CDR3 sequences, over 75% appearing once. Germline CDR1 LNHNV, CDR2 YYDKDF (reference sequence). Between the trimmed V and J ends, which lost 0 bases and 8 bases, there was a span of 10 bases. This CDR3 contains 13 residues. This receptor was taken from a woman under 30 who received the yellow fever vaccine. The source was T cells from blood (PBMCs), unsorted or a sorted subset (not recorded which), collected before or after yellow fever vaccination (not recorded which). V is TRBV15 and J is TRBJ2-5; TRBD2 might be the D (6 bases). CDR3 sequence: CATSRDRRDTQYF. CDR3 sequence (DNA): TGTGCCACCAGCAGAGATCGGCGGGATACCCAGTACTTC.